This T cell receptor (beta chain) originates from a study of breast tumors, draining lymph nodes, adjacent tissues. Study outcomes and limitations: Luminal-like breast cancer showed significantly greater tumor-nontumor repertoire similarity than basal-like breast cancer did. Findings are consistent with lymph node origin and intratumoral expansion of most tumor T cells. Tumor T cell lymph node origin was a supported hypothesis, not proven. Tumors had less TCR diversity than lymph nodes, more than nontumor tissue.

In germline, CDR1 is SNHLY, CDR2 FYNNEI. With V trimmed by 4 bases and J by 5 bases, 11 bases remained unmatched. CDR3 length equals 16 residues. Breast cancer patients provided tissue from their axillary draining lymph nodes. For this clonotype: Antigen specificity is unknown.

Via MiXCR, TCRdb re-called the multiplex PCR reads, giving one row per CDR3 protein. The table lists approximately 300,000 distinct CDR3 sequences, 30% to 35% of them singletons. The chain links TRBV2 to TRBJ2-1; 7 bases map to TRBD2. This receptor was obtained from a female donor with breast cancer. Some clones in this sample may be carry-over from other donors' samples. The sequencing input was axillary lymph node tissue. DNA for the CDR3: TGTGCCAGCAGTGCAACCGGGACTAACGTTCACAATGAGCAGTTCTTC. Its translation: CASSATGTNVHNEQFF.